The rows below give T cell receptor beta chains drawn from one sample of a study of blood T cell repertoires in COVID-19. Using immunoSEQ multiplex PCR, the repertoire was profiled, and TCRdb retains in-frame clones only, with some absent. Of some 130,000 clones in the sample, roughly 90% were seen once. Sequencing was performed on PBMCs or T cells enriched from blood (not recorded which). The origin of the receptors is a woman in her 50s who had recovered from COVID-19. Each CDR3 is given with its conserved first and last residue. D genes are given only for firm matches. The size entry is marked missing in some rows and otherwise reads once, few, many or a size class.

>-|TRBJ2-1|TRBD1|TRBV5-4
CASSSEDRAYNEQFF
TGTGCCAGCAGCTCGGAGGACAGGGCCTACAATGAGCAGTTCTTC
>-|TRBJ2-3|TRBD1|TRBV4-1
CASSQVTGTGGTDTQYF
TGCGCCAGCAGCCAAGTCACTGGGACAGGGGGGACAGATACGCAGTATTTT
>-|TRBJ1-1|-|TRBV10-3
CAITRTANTEAFF
TGTGCCATCACCCGGACAGCGAACACTGAAGCTTTCTTT
>-|TRBJ1-2|-|TRBV6-8
CARLQLGLGYGYTF
TGTGCCAGGCTTCAACTAGGACTAGGCTATGGCTACACCTTC
>-|TRBJ1-2|TRBD1|TRBV12-3/TRBV12-4
CASSLYRGGYTF
TGTGCCAGCAGTTTGTACAGGGGAGGCTACACCTTC
>few|TRBJ1-6|-|TRBV5-1
CASMLAPNSPLHF
TGCGCCAGCATGCTGGCCCCGAATTCACCCCTCCACTTT
>-|TRBJ1-6|TRBD1|TRBV29-1
CSVARDRGLNSPLHF
TGCAGCGTTGCTAGAGACAGGGGGCTTAATTCACCCCTCCACTTT
>-|TRBJ2-2|-|TRBV18
CASSPPSVGELFF
TGTGCCAGCTCACCACCGTCCGTCGGGGAGCTGTTTTTT
>-|TRBJ1-6|TRBD1|TRBV3-1/TRBV3-2
CASSQDRDRGLQSNSPLHF
TGTGCCAGCAGCCAAGATCGGGACAGGGGGCTACAAAGCAATTCACCCCTCCACTTT
>-|TRBJ2-1|TRBD2|TRBV11-3
CASTGRGDYNEQFF
TGTGCCAGCACCGGGCGGGGGGACTACAATGAGCAGTTCTTC
>once|TRBJ1-2|TRBD1|TRBV10-3
CAISESSGQGSYTF
TGTGCCATCAGTGAGTCGTCCGGACAGGGATCTTACACCTTC
>-|TRBJ2-1|-|TRBV6-5
CATGGVDTEQFF
TGTGCCACCGGAGGCGTAGACACGGAGCAGTTCTTC
>-|TRBJ2-7|-|TRBV6-6
CASSYFGGQYF
TGTGCCAGCAGTTACTTCGGGGGGCAGTACTTC
>few|TRBJ2-7|TRBD2|TRBV27
CASSFTGLAGSYEQYF
TGTGCCAGCAGTTTTACCGGACTAGCCGGGTCCTACGAGCAGTACTTC
>-|TRBJ1-3|-|TRBV20-1
CSASEGGSAGNTIYF
TGCAGTGCTAGTGAGGGAGGATCTGCGGGAAACACCATATATTTT
>-|TRBJ1-2|-|TRBV23-1
CASKRGSNYGYTF
TGCGCCAGCAAGCGGGGCTCTAACTATGGCTACACCTTC
>-|TRBJ1-2|-|TRBV19
CASSNRQESDTF
TGTGCCAGTAGTAATCGACAGGAATCGGACACCTTC
>-|TRBJ1-6|-|TRBV7-9
CARGSSYNSPLHF
TGTGCCAGAGGGAGCTCCTATAATTCACCCCTCCACTTT
>-|TRBJ1-3|TRBD1|TRBV9
CASSVGTGQGNTIYF
TGTGCCAGCAGCGTAGGGACAGGGCAAGGAAACACCATATATTTT
>-|TRBJ2-7|-|TRBV7-2
CASSLATAFPYEQYF
TGTGCCAGCAGCTTAGCCACAGCATTCCCCTACGAGCAGTACTTC
>-|TRBJ2-7|-|TRBV6-5
CASSVTDRNPYEQYF
TGTGCCAGCAGCGTCACAGACAGGAACCCCTACGAGCAGTACTTC
>-|TRBJ1-5|TRBD1|TRBV6-2/TRBV6-3
CASSSRDRGHQPQHF
TGTGCCAGCAGTTCCCGGGACAGGGGGCATCAGCCCCAGCATTTT
>-|TRBJ1-5|TRBD1|TRBV12-5
CASGLVMTGGPSNQPQHF
TGTGCTAGTGGTTTGGTTATGACAGGGGGTCCAAGCAATCAGCCCCAGCATTTT
>-|TRBJ2-2|TRBD1|TRBV2
CASSNRGNTGELFF
TGTGCCAGCAGCAACAGGGGTAACACCGGGGAGCTGTTTTTT
>once|TRBJ1-3|-|TRBV5-1
CASSSNGAGNTIYF
TGCGCCAGCAGCTCCAACGGGGCTGGAAACACCATATATTTT
>once|TRBJ2-7|TRBD1|TRBV27
CASSLTGEHEQYF
TGTGCCAGCAGTTTGACAGGGGAGCACGAGCAGTACTTC
>-|TRBJ2-3|TRBD2|TRBV5-1
CASSLRGLAGASTDTQYF
TGCGCCAGCAGCTTGAGGGGACTAGCGGGGGCTAGCACAGATACGCAGTATTTT
>-|TRBJ2-1|TRBD1|TRBV5-1
CASSFSQGARNEQFF
TGCGCCAGCAGCTTCTCACAGGGGGCGAGAAATGAGCAGTTCTTC
>-|TRBJ2-1|TRBD2|TRBV7-6
CASSWTSGGANEQFF
TGTGCCAGCAGCTGGACTAGCGGGGGGGCTAATGAGCAGTTCTTC
>few|TRBJ1-3|-|TRBV5-1
CASSLSSLRSSGNTIYF
TGCGCCAGCAGCTTGAGCAGCCTACGGAGTTCTGGAAACACCATATATTTT
>-|TRBJ1-4|-|TRBV21-1
CASSGEDPQGEKLFF
TGTGCCAGCAGCGGGGAGGACCCTCAAGGTGAAAAACTGTTTTTT
>-|TRBJ2-3|-|TRBV3-1/TRBV3-2
CASSPNQDSQYF
TGTGCCAGCAGCCCAAACCAGGATTCGCAGTATTTT
>-|TRBJ1-1|-|TRBV13
CASSEQGTEAFF
TGTGCCAGCAGCGAACAGGGCACTGAAGCTTTCTTT